The sequence of this TCR beta chain was determined in a study of sequential checkpoint blockade in melanoma. Looking at the study overall: Randomization was 1:1 between first-line nivolumab→ipilimumab and ipilimumab→nivolumab.

Germline V gene lookup returns CDR1 SGHTA and CDR2 FQGTGA. The V segment lost 2 bases and the J segment 0 bases; nucleotides outside the gene matches: 5. There are 17 residues in the CDR3. Treatment given: randomized to nivolumab then ipilimumab (arm A) or the reverse (arm B). Patients had received no earlier DNA-damaging chemotherapy. Sorted cells were live CD3+CD8+, lacking CD19 and CD56, from PBMCs. Assay: immunoSEQ multiplex PCR; the TCRdb copy retains only in-frame clones and omits some. Of tens of thousands of clones listed, around nine tenths are singletons. This receptor was obtained from a human donor with melanoma. The material sequenced was CD8+ T cells sorted from blood (inferred from file names), taken from a patient given nivolumab and ipilimumab in sequence. The J gene is TRBJ2-1, the V gene TRBV7-3, with 9 bases matching TRBD2. This CDR3 is CASSLGTSTSSYNEQFF. CDR3 nucleotides: TGTGCCAGCAGCTTAGGGACTAGCACGAGCTCCTACAATGAGCAGTTCTTC.